This T cell receptor beta chain was sequenced for a study of blood T cell repertoires in COVID-19. Study overall: The United States, Italy and Spain supplied acute and convalescent COVID-19 samples. PBMCs, B-cell-depleted T cells, or T cells were the source of the cDNA or gDNA that made up the material.

Per the study methods: Reference gene primer amplification gave nucleated cell count estimates. Method: immunoSEQ multiplex PCR; TCRdb's copy keeps in-frame clones and lacks some. Clone size and the V and J calls come from that table; the DNA yielded D and trimming. This table holds 150,000 to 200,000 clones, around nine tenths found once. V trimming: 3 bases; J trimming: 0 bases; junction bases outside the gene matches: 5. This CDR3 has 17 amino acids. Germline CDR1 and CDR2: MRHNA and SNTAGT. The chain uses TRBV6-4 and TRBJ2-3; 11 bases align to TRBD2. Material for sequencing was peripheral blood. This TCR derives from a human donor in a cohort sampled during active COVID-19. DNA for the CDR3: TGTGCCAGCAGTGAACTAGCGGGGGCTTCTAGCACAGATACGCAGTATTTT. Translation gives CASSELAGASSTDTQYF.